The 23 T cell receptor beta chains below all came from one sample that was sequenced in a study of OX40 agonist ivuxolimab in advanced cancers. Library preparation was by the immunoSEQ multiplex PCR assay. TCRdb mirrors the immuneACCESS table, restricted to in-frame sequences. Some clones are absent from its copies; in checked studies, under half trace to an unresolved V gene, and the reason for the others is unknown. Within this sample are some 48,000 clones, with about 79% of them counted one time only. The ten biggest clones cover over 6.5% of the sample. The starting material was CD4+ or CD8+ T cells sorted from blood, obtained in a trial of the OX40 agonist ivuxolimab. These receptors originate from an adult with an advanced solid tumor such as melanoma, head and neck, liver or kidney cancer.

Regarding this clone: Other DNA sequences in this specimen translate into the identical CDR3. The chain is built from TRBV18 and TRBJ1-2, with TRBD1 matching over 8 bases. The trim removed 3 bases at V and 4 bases at J, leaving 7 bases unmatched. CDR1 and CDR2 (germline): KGHSH, LQKENI. This CDR3 region has 15 residues. The CDR3 loop is CASSPLTGGTYGYTF. The CDR3 DNA reads TGTGCCAGCTCACCGCTAACAGGGGGTACCTATGGCTACACCTTC.

About this clone: The sample carries other DNA sequences with the same CDR3. The CDR3 region is CASSLEGQPNTEAFF. CDR3 sequence (DNA): TGTGCCAGCAGCTTAGAGGGGCAGCCGAACACTGAAGCTTTCTTT. The chain is built from TRBV7-2 and TRBJ1-1; D is perhaps TRBD1 (5 bases). Germline V gene lookup returns CDR1 SGHTA and CDR2 FQGNSA. The CDR3 contains 15 residues. V gave up 1 base and J gave up 1 base, with 10 bases separating them.

This chain joins TRBV11-3 and TRBJ1-1; unclear D gene. The V gene lost 0 bases and the J gene lost 3 bases, with 8 bases spanning the gap. The CDR3 extends over 14 amino acids. CDR1 and CDR2 (germline): SGHNT, YENEEA. CDR3 residues: CASSLDRVYTEAFF. In nucleotides, the CDR3 is TGTGCCAGCAGCTTAGATCGTGTTTACACTGAAGCTTTCTTT.

This chain uses TRBV7-9 with TRBJ2-3; TRBD1 is a possible D gene (5 bases). Trimming pared 6 bases from V and 3 bases from J, leaving 13 bases between. Germline assignment: CDR1 SEHNR and CDR2 FQNEAQ (reference sequence). The CDR3 loop spans 14 amino acids. In nucleotides, the CDR3 is TGTGCCAGCAGGGACACGGGCTGGACAGATACGCAGTATTTT. Its protein is CASRDTGWTDTQYF.

The chain carries TRBV11-2 and TRBJ1-5; D gene uncertain. The ends were cut back, 0 bases at V and 6 bases at J, with 3 bases in the middle. This CDR3 spans 12 amino acids. Germline assignment: CDR1 SGHAT and CDR2 FQNNGV. The CDR3 coding sequence is TGTGCCAGCAGCTTAGAATCTCAGCCCCAGCATTTT. Protein product: CASSLESQPQHF.

The chain employs TRBV30 and TRBJ2-5, with no clear D. CDR1 is GTSNPN and CDR2 is SVGIG in the germline V gene (reference sequence). V gave up 1 base and J gave up 5 bases, with 5 bases separating them. The CDR3 is made up of 11 amino acids. The CDR3 DNA sequence: TGTGCCTGGAGTGGCCGGGAGACCCAGTACTTC. It codes for CAWSGRETQYF.

V gene TRBV20-1 combines with J gene TRBJ1-1; D unresolved. From germline, CDR1 is DFQATT and CDR2 SNEGSKA (reference sequence). V lost 3 bases and J 6 bases, leaving 8 bases between the germline ends. This CDR3 region has 11 residues. In DNA, the CDR3 is TGCAGTGCTAGGAACTGGGCTGAAGCTTTCTTT. It specifies CSARNWAEAFF.

This chain connects TRBV7-2 to TRBJ2-7, with unresolved D. The CDR3 runs 11 residues. V was clipped by 5 bases and J by 3 bases, with 5 bases between them. Germline lookup yields CDR1 SGHTA and CDR2 FQGNSA. In DNA, the CDR3 is TGTGCCAGCAGCGTCATCTACGAGCAGTACTTC. Its translation: CASSVIYEQYF. Full variable domain (missing parts from reference TRBV7-2 and TRBJ2-7): GAGVSQSPSNKVTEKGKDVELRCDPISGHTALYWYRQSLGQGLEFLIYFQGNSAPDKSGLPSDRFSAERTGGSVSTLTIQRTQQEDSAVYLCASSVIYEQYFGPGTRLTVT.

The chain recombines TRBV30 with TRBJ1-6, with D uncertain. Trimming took 0 bases from V and 10 from J, leaving 13 bases between them. The germline CDR1 and CDR2 sequences are GTSNPN and SVGIG (reference sequence). The CDR3 is 14 residues long. The CDR3 coding sequence is TGTGCCTGGAGTGTAACCATCGGGAACTCACCCCTCCACTTT. This translates into CAWSVTIGNSPLHF. The entire variable domain, with the rest obtained from reference TRBV30 and TRBJ1-6, is as follows: SQTIHQWPATLVQPVGSPLSLECTVEGTSNPNLYWYRQAAGRGLQLLFYSVGIGQISSEVPQNLSASRPQDRQFILSSKKLLLSDSGFYLCAWSVTIGNSPLHFGNGTRLTVT.

The V gene is TRBV15, the J gene TRBJ2-5; D ambiguous. This CDR3 spans 13 amino acids. Germline V gene lookup returns CDR1 LNHNV and CDR2 YYDKDF (reference sequence). The V and J ends lost 5 bases and 4 bases respectively, with 11 bases between them. CDR3 amino acids: CATSGRHAETQYF. For the CDR3, the DNA is TGTGCCACCAGCGGAAGACACGCAGAGACCCAGTACTTC.

The CDR3 protein is CASRGRIGETQYF. The CDR3 coding sequence is TGCGCCAGTCGAGGGAGAATTGGAGAGACCCAGTACTTC. This chain uses TRBV5-1 with TRBJ2-5, with D perhaps matching TRBD2 (5 bases). The CDR3 is 13 residues long. Germline loops: CDR1 SGHRS, CDR2 YFSETQ. V shed 8 bases and J shed 4 bases, with 15 bases lying between them. Drawing the rest from reference TRBV5-1 and TRBJ2-5, the complete variable domain is KAGVTQTPRYLIKTRGQQVTLSCSPISGHRSVSWYQQTPGQGLQFLFEYFSETQRNKGNFPGRFSGRQFSNSRSEMNVSTLELGDSALYLCASRGRIGETQYFGPGTRLLVL.

The CDR3 spells CASSLSASGTSVSYGYTF. The CDR3, as DNA: TGTGCCAGTAGTCTTTCCGCATCCGGGACATCTGTTTCCTATGGCTACACCTTC. V gene TRBV19 combines with J gene TRBJ1-2, with D maybe TRBD1 (6 bases). Germline assignment: CDR1 LNHDA and CDR2 SQIVND (reference sequence). Trimming cost V 5 bases and J 4 bases, with 26 bases left between them. This CDR3 region has 18 residues.

V is TRBV7-8 and J is TRBJ2-7, with a possible D match to TRBD2 (5 bases). Germline assignment: CDR1 SGHVS and CDR2 FQNEAQ. The CDR3 is made up of 13 amino acids. Trimming shortened V by 5 bases and J by 3 bases, and 11 bases separated the two germline ends. The CDR3, as DNA: TGTGCCAGCAGCCCAACTAGTTTCTACGAGCAGTACTTC. Protein product: CASSPTSFYEQYF.

This clone was detected once. This chain joins TRBV5-1 and TRBJ2-5, with unresolved D. CDR3 size: 14 residues. Trimming removed 0 bases at V and 2 bases at J, with 8 bases between. The germline V gene has CDR1 SGHRS and CDR2 YFSETQ. The CDR3 DNA reads TGCGCCAGCAGCTTGGTAGGCAGGCAAGAGACCCAGTACTTC. Protein product: CASSLVGRQETQYF. Full variable domain (rest looked up from reference TRBV5-1 and TRBJ2-5): KAGVTQTPRYLIKTRGQQVTLSCSPISGHRSVSWYQQTPGQGLQFLFEYFSETQRNKGNFPGRFSGRQFSNSRSEMNVSTLELGDSALYLCASSLVGRQETQYFGPGTRLLVL.

The chain is built from TRBV5-1 and TRBJ1-4, with unresolved D. Looked up from germline, CDR1 is SGHRS and CDR2 is YFSETQ. Trimming stripped 0 bases from V and 0 bases from J, with 6 bases between. The CDR3 is 15 amino acids. The CDR3 spells CASSLAGATNEKLFF. The CDR3 DNA follows: TGCGCCAGCAGCTTGGCGGGTGCAACTAATGAAAAACTGTTTTTT.

This sequence joins TRBV7-2 and TRBJ2-3; D is unresolved. Germline assignment: CDR1 SGHTA and CDR2 FQGNSA. The CDR3 totals 13 residues. V shed 1 base and J shed 2 bases, with 4 bases lying between them. The chain's CDR3 is CASSLEDTDTQYF. The CDR3 region has the DNA TGTGCCAGCAGCTTAGAGGACACAGATACGCAGTATTTT.

The chain has TRBV6-5 and TRBJ2-5; a possible D gene is TRBD2 (6 bases). The CDR3 sequence is 12 residues long. Germline V gene data show CDR1 as MNHEY and CDR2 as SVGAGI. Trimming pared 6 bases from V and 4 bases from J, leaving 9 bases between. In DNA form, the CDR3 reads TGTGCCAGCAGGACTAGTACAGAGACCCAGTACTTC. Translation gives CASRTSTETQYF.

CDR3 in DNA: TGTGCCAGCGCCTCCGGCCGCATCGAGACCCAGTACTTC. Its translation is CASASGRIETQYF. The gene calls are TRBV6-1 and TRBJ2-5; no definite D call. CDR3 length: 13 residues. V dropped 8 bases and J dropped 5 bases, with 15 bases sitting between them. CDR1 MNHNS and CDR2 SASEGT come from the germline V gene.

In its sample, this clone was seen a few times. V gene TRBV5-1 combines with J gene TRBJ1-1; a possible D gene is TRBD1 (6 bases). The CDR3 contains 16 residues. In germline, CDR1 is SGHRS, CDR2 YFSETQ. Deletions cut 4 bases from V and 3 bases from J, with 19 bases between. The CDR3 region has the DNA TGCGCCAGCAGCCTAACGGGGGGGCGCGGGTACACTGAAGCTTTCTTT. Translated: CASSLTGGRGYTEAFF.

The V and J genes are TRBV5-1 and TRBJ2-1; unclear D gene. Germline CDR1 is SGHRS and CDR2 is YFSETQ. The CDR3 sequence is 14 residues long. V shed 0 bases and J shed 6 bases, with 10 bases lying between them. The CDR3 DNA follows: TGCGCCAGCAGCTTGGAGGTCCCGGGCAATGAGCAGTTCTTC. It specifies CASSLEVPGNEQFF. The whole variable domain, filled in from reference TRBV5-1 and TRBJ2-1, reads KAGVTQTPRYLIKTRGQQVTLSCSPISGHRSVSWYQQTPGQGLQFLFEYFSETQRNKGNFPGRFSGRQFSNSRSEMNVSTLELGDSALYLCASSLEVPGNEQFFGPGTRLTVL.

This clone has a handful of counts. The chain links TRBV7-9 to TRBJ2-1; 11 bases are shared with TRBD2. V dropped 1 base and J dropped 8; count of bases not matched to a gene: 1. The CDR3 is 14 amino acids. The germline V gene encodes CDR1 SEHNR and CDR2 FQNEAQ (reference sequence). The CDR3 nucleotides read TGTGCCAGCAGCTTAGTACTAGCGGGAGATGAGCAGTTCTTC. It is translated as CASSLVLAGDEQFF.

This chain links TRBV4-1 with TRBJ2-1; 10 positions match TRBD1. V lost 0 bases to trimming and J lost 10 bases; unmatched junction nucleotides: 9. Germline-derived CDR1 and CDR2 are MGHRA and YSYEKL. This CDR3 has 16 residues. The CDR3 spells CASSQEPAGTGDEQFF. In DNA form, the CDR3 reads TGCGCCAGCAGCCAAGAACCCGCCGGGACAGGGGACGAGCAGTTCTTC.

This clone has just a few counts. The V and J genes are TRBV7-2 and TRBJ1-5; D call uncertain. V dropped 2 bases and J dropped 1 base, with 3 bases sitting between them. In germline, CDR1 is SGHTA, CDR2 FQGNSA. This CDR3 is 13 amino acids long. CDR3 bases: TGTGCCAGCAGCTTACGGAGCAATCAGCCCCAGCATTTT. Encoded protein: CASSLRSNQPQHF. Based on the CDR3 plus reference TRBV7-2 and TRBJ1-5, the full variable domain is GAGVSQSPSNKVTEKGKDVELRCDPISGHTALYWYRQSLGQGLEFLIYFQGNSAPDKSGLPSDRFSAERTGGSVSTLTIQRTQQEDSAVYLCASSLRSNQPQHFGDGTRLSIL.